This T cell receptor (beta chain) was profiled in a study of beta chain features in type 1 diabetes. cDNA synthesis used the whole RNA isolate, giving expressed TCRB sequences. Sequenced by immunoSEQ multiplex PCR; TCRdb stores in-frame clones only, minus some. This table holds 350,000 to 450,000 clones, approximately 15% found once. V was cut by 5 bases and J by 5 bases, with 17 bases left in between. There are 15 residues in the CDR3. Germline-derived CDR1 and CDR2 are ENHRY and SYGVKD. This clonotype originated in a woman between 18 and 29 years old in good health. The rearrangement uses TRBV10-3 and TRBJ2-3; tentative D call: TRBD2 (6 bases). The sequenced sample was naive CD4+ T cells from blood. The CDR3 region is CAISPGTATRDTQYF. CDR3 nucleotide sequence: TGTGCCATCAGTCCCGGGACTGCAACCCGAGATACGCAGTATTTT.